The 18 T cell receptor beta chains given below trace back to one sample, sequenced in a study of cytomegalovirus exposure and HLA in healthy donors. Produced via immunoSEQ multiplex PCR; TCRdb's table is partial and in-frame only. The sample holds some 170,000 clones; about 89% are singletons and the top ten take approximately 2.4%. The specimen was PBMCs. All receptors come from a man aged 18-30 years in good health and CMV-seropositive.

The DNA for the CDR3 is TGTTCAGGACAGGGACGGAACACCGGGGAGCTGTTTTTT. It is translated as CSGQGRNTGELFF. V gene TRBV7-9 combines with J gene TRBJ2-2; 8 bases align to TRBD1. The CDR3 runs 13 residues. Germline V gene sequence: CDR1 SEHNR, CDR2 FQNEAQ (reference sequence).

V and J are TRBV6-1 and TRBJ1-2; TRBD1 matches 8 bases. The CDR3 has 14 amino acids. Germline lookup yields CDR1 MNHNS and CDR2 SASEGT. V lost 5 bases, J lost 3 bases, and 5 bases stayed unmatched. The CDR3 coding sequence is TGTGCCAGCAGTCCAGGGGGCGCAGACTATGGCTACACCTTC. The encoded protein is CASSPGGADYGYTF.

This sequence joins TRBV4-2 and TRBJ2-1, with 13 bases lining up with TRBD2. This CDR3 has 18 amino acids. Germline V CDR1 and CDR2: LGHNA, YNFKEQ. V lost 4 bases, J lost 1 base, and 7 bases stayed unmatched. The CDR3: CASSPTSGRINSYNEQFF. CDR3 sequence (DNA): TGTGCCAGCAGCCCGACTAGCGGGAGGATTAATTCCTACAATGAGCAGTTCTTC.

This chain joins TRBV7-9 and TRBJ2-1, with a possible D match to TRBD2 (5 bases). This CDR3 is 12 amino acids long. The germline V and J ends were trimmed by 1 base and 15 bases, with 13 bases remaining between them. CDR1 and CDR2 (germline): SEHNR, FQNEAQ (reference sequence). The CDR3 DNA is TGTGCCAGCAGCTTAGTATTGGCGGGCAGGTTCTTC. This sequence encodes CASSLVLAGRFF.

V is TRBV7-2 and J is TRBJ2-7, with a possible D match to TRBD1 (5 bases). V was clipped by 8 bases and J by 3 bases, with 8 bases between them. The germline CDR1 and CDR2 sequences are SGHTA and FQGNSA. This CDR3 region has 11 residues. CDR3: CASGQGYEQYF. CDR3 coding DNA: TGTGCCAGCGGGCAGGGCTACGAGCAGTACTTC.

The sample holds one count of this clone. The rearrangement uses TRBV7-3 and TRBJ2-7; 7 bases are shared with TRBD1. Germline CDR1 is SGHTA and CDR2 is FQGTGA. The CDR3 totals 15 residues. The trim removed 0 bases at V and 1 base at J, leaving 3 bases unmatched. CDR3 region: CASSLTGQQSYEQYF. In nucleotides, the CDR3 is TGTGCCAGCAGCTTAACGGGACAGCAGTCCTACGAGCAGTACTTC.

The rearrangement links TRBV11-2 to TRBJ1-2; 7 nucleotides align to TRBD1. The CDR3 has 14 residues. V shed 5 bases and J 4 bases; nucleotides not matched to a gene: 7. CDR1 is SGHAT and CDR2 is FQNNGV in the germline V gene. CDR3 DNA: TGTGCCAGCAGCACCTTACAGGGGACCTATGGCTACACCTTC. It specifies CASSTLQGTYGYTF.

V is TRBV9 and J is TRBJ2-2; no definite D call. The CDR3 has 13 residues. The germline V gene encodes CDR1 SGDLS and CDR2 YYNGEE. Trimming stripped 3 bases from V and 6 bases from J, with 9 bases between. CDR3 coding DNA: TGTGCCAGCAGCGATCAGGTTCCCGGGGAGCTGTTTTTT. It is translated as CASSDQVPGELFF.

This chain uses TRBV10-3 with TRBJ2-5, with D maybe TRBD2 (5 bases). This CDR3 is 14 amino acids long. Trimming removed 0 bases from V and 4 bases from J, with 9 bases in between. Germline CDR1 is ENHRY and CDR2 is SYGVKD. The CDR3 spells CAISESGGGETQYF. The DNA of the CDR3 is TGTGCCATCAGTGAGTCCGGAGGAGGAGAGACCCAGTACTTC.

The J gene is TRBJ2-2, the V gene TRBV18, with 8 bases identical to TRBD1. Germline V lookup: CDR1 KGHSH, CDR2 LQKENI. V shed 0 bases and J 3 bases; nucleotides not matched to a gene: 6. The CDR3 is made up of 17 amino acids. CDR3 in DNA: TGTGCCAGCTCACCACCCAGGACAGGGCTGTACACCGGGGAGCTGTTTTTT. It specifies CASSPPRTGLYTGELFF.

The gene calls are TRBV14 and TRBJ1-2; tentatively, D is TRBD1 (6 bases). CDR3 length: 17 amino acids. The germline V gene has CDR1 SGHDN and CDR2 FVKESK. The V end was cut by 0 bases, the J end by 0 bases, with 14 bases between. The CDR3 DNA reads as TGTGCCAGCAGCCAAGACCGATGGACAGCCACTAACTATGGCTACACCTTC. It yields the protein CASSQDRWTATNYGYTF.

The CDR3 loop is CASSIETGAGYGYTF. In nucleotides, the CDR3 is TGTGCCAGTAGTATCGAGACAGGGGCGGGCTATGGCTACACCTTC. J is TRBJ1-2 and V is TRBV19; 8 nucleotides agree with TRBD1. The trim removed 3 bases at V and 4 bases at J, leaving 7 bases unmatched. Per germline, CDR1 LNHDA and CDR2 SQIVND (reference sequence). This CDR3 spans 15 amino acids.

The rearrangement joins TRBV5-1 to TRBJ2-5, with 12 bases lining up with TRBD2. The germline CDR1 and CDR2 sequences are SGHRS and YFSETQ. This CDR3 is built from 15 residues. V lost 7 bases to trimming and J lost 4 bases; unmatched junction nucleotides: 8. The CDR3 DNA follows: TGCGCCAGCGCGACTAGCGGGAGAATAGGAGAGACCCAGTACTTC. Translating it yields CASATSGRIGETQYF.

The chain couples TRBV27 to TRBJ1-6, with D maybe TRBD1 (5 bases). V lost 2 bases and J 2 bases, leaving 7 bases between the germline ends. Germline CDR1 and CDR2: MNHEY and SMNVEV (reference sequence). The CDR3 covers 15 residues. The CDR3: CASSLRGTYNSPLHF. CDR3 sequence (DNA): TGTGCCAGCAGTTTACGGGGGACCTATAATTCACCCCTCCACTTT.

Remarks on this clone: Other DNA sequences in the same sample also yield this CDR3. The chain is built from TRBV9 and TRBJ1-1; TRBD1 matches at 7 bases. CDR3 length: 13 residues. Losses at the gene ends were 7 bases for V and 0 bases for J; bases not matched to a gene: 3. CDR1 and CDR2 from the germline V gene are SGDLS and YYNGEE. The CDR3: CASSQGVNTEAFF. The CDR3 coding sequence is TGTGCCAGCTCCCAGGGGGTGAACACTGAAGCTTTCTTT.

The genes are TRBV27 and TRBJ1-2; TRBD1 agrees at 8 bases. CDR1 and CDR2 (germline): MNHEY, SMNVEV (reference sequence). J gave up 2 bases and V 6 bases, and 2 bases lay outside the gene matches. CDR3 length equals 13 residues. The CDR3 DNA is TGTGCCAGCAGCAGGGGGCCGAACTATGGCTACACCTTC. This translates into CASSRGPNYGYTF.

The chain joins TRBV6-5 to TRBJ2-7, with D hard to call. Germline CDR1 is MNHEY and CDR2 is SVGAGI. V lost 2 bases and J 2 bases, leaving 10 bases between the germline ends. The CDR3 consists of 14 residues. The CDR3, as DNA: TGTGCCAGCAGTTACGAGGCGGTTACCTACGAGCAGTACTTC. It encodes CASSYEAVTYEQYF.

J is TRBJ2-1 and V is TRBV27; TRBD1 agrees at 9 bases. This CDR3 has 19 amino acids. Germline trimming cut 7 bases from V and 7 bases from J; bases unmatched to any gene: 23. Germline V gene lookup returns CDR1 MNHEY and CDR2 SMNVEV (reference sequence). The DNA for the CDR3 is TGTGCCAGCATGGTCCAGGGCCTAGCCGGGACAGGGTTGTTGAATGAGCAGTTCTTC. Translated: CASMVQGLAGTGLLNEQFF.